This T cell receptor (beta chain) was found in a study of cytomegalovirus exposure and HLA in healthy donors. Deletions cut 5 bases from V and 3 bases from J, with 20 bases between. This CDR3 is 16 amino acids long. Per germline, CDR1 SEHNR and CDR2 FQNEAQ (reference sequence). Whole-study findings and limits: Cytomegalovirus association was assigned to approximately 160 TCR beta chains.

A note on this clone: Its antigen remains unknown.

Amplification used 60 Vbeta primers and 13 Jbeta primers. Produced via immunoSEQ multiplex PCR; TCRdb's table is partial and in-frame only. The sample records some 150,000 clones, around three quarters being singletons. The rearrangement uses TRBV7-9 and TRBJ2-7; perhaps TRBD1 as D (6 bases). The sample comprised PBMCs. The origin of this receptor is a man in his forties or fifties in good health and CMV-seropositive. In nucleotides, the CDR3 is TGTGCCAGCAGCCAGACGACAGGTATCCACTACTACGAGCAGTACTTC. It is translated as CASSQTTGIHYYEQYF.